This T cell receptor (beta chain) was observed in a study of cytomegalovirus exposure and HLA in healthy donors. The CDR3 covers 13 residues. The germline V gene encodes CDR1 MNHEY and CDR2 SMNVEV (reference sequence). Trimming pared 4 bases from V and 3 bases from J, leaving 9 bases between. Both 60 Vbeta primers and 13 Jbeta primers went into the PCR. Generated by immunoSEQ multiplex PCR, the TCRdb table keeps only in-frame clones and is missing some. The sample includes fewer than 200,000 clones, approximately 67% of them seen just once. This clonotype was sampled from a young woman in good health and CMV-seropositive. Sequenced input: PBMCs. J is TRBJ2-5 and V is TRBV27, with D hard to call. Here the CDR3 DNA reads TGTGCCAGCAGTTACAAATACGAAGAGACCCAGTACTTC. Encoded protein: CASSYKYEETQYF.